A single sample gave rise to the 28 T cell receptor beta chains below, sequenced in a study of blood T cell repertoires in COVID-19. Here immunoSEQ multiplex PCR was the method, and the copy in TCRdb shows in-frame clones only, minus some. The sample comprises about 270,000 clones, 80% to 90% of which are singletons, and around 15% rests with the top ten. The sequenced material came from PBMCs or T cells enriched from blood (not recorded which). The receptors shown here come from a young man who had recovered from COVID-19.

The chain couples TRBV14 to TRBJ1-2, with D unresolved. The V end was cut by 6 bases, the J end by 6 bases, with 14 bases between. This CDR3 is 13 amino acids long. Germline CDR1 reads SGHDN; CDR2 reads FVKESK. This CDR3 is CASRRTGKDGYTF. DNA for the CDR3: TGTGCCAGCAGGCGAACGGGGAAGGATGGCTACACCTTC. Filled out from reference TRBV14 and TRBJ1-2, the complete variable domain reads EAGVTQFPSHSVIEKGQTVTLRCDPISGHDNLYWYRRVMGKEIKFLLHFVKESKQDESGMPNNRFLAERTGGTYSTLKVQPAELEDSGVYFCASRRTGKDGYTFGSGTRLTVV.

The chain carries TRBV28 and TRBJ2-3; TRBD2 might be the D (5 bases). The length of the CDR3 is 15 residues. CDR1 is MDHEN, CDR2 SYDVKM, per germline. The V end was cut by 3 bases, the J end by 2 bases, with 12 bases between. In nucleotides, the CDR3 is TGTGCCAGCAGTTTCGAGAGAGGGCACACAGATACGCAGTATTTT. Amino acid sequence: CASSFERGHTDTQYF.

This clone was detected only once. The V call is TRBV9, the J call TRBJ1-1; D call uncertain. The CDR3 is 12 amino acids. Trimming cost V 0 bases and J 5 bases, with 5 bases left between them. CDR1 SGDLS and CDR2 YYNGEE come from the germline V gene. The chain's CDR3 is CASSVGETEAFF. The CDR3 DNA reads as TGTGCCAGCAGCGTAGGTGAGACTGAAGCTTTCTTT.

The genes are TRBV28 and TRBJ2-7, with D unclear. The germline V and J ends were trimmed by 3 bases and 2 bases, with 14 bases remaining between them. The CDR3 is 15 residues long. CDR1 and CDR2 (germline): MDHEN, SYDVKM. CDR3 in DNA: TGTGCCAGCAGTTTGATGGCCAAGAGGACCTACGAGCAGTACTTC. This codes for CASSLMAKRTYEQYF.

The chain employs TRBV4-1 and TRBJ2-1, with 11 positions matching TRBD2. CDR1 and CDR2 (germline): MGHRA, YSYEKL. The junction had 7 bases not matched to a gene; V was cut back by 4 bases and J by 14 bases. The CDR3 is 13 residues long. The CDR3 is CASSPLAGGPEFF. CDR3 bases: TGCGCCAGCAGCCCATTAGCGGGAGGGCCTGAGTTCTTC.

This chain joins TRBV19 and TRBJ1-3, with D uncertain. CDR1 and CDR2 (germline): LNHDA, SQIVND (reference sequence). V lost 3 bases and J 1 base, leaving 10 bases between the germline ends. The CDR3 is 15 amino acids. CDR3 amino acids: CASSIQEGSGNTIYF. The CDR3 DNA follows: TGTGCCAGTAGTATCCAAGAGGGATCTGGAAACACCATATATTTT.

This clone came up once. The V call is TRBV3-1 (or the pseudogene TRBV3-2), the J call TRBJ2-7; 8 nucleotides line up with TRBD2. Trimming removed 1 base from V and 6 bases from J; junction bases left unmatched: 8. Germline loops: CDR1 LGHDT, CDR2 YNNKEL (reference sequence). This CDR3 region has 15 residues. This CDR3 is CASSQARSSGVEQYF. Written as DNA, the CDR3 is TGTGCCAGCAGCCAAGCCCGGAGTAGCGGGGTCGAGCAGTACTTC.

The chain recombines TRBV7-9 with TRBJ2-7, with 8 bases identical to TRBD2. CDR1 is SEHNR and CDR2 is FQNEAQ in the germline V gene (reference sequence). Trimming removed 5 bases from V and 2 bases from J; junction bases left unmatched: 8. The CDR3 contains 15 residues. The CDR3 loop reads CASSPGLAKAYEQYF. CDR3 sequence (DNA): TGTGCCAGCAGCCCTGGACTAGCTAAGGCCTACGAGCAGTACTTC.

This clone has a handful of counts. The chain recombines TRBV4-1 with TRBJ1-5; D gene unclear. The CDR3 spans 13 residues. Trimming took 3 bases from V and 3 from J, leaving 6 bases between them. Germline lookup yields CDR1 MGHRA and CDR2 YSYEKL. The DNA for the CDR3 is TGCGCCAGCAGCCAGGACTACAATCAGCCCCAGCATTTT. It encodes CASSQDYNQPQHF.

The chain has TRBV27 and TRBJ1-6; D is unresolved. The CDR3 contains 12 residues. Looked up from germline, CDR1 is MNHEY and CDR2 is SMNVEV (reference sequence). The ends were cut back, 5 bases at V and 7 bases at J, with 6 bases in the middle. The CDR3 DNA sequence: TGTGCCAGCAGTACGGAGAATTCACCCCTCCACTTT. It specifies CASSTENSPLHF.

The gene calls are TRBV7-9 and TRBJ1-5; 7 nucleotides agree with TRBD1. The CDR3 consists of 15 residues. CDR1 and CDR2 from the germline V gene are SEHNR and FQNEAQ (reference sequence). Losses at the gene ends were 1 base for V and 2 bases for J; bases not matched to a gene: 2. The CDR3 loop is CASSLEGAGNQPQHF. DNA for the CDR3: TGTGCCAGCAGCTTAGAGGGGGCTGGCAATCAGCCCCAGCATTTT.

The CDR3 nucleotides read TGTGCCAGCAGTGAACTGGGACAGGGGGCGACTAACTATGGCTACACCTTC. Protein product: CASSELGQGATNYGYTF. This sequence joins TRBV2 and TRBJ1-2; the match to TRBD1 covers 12 bases. CDR3 size: 17 residues. V was pared by 2 bases and J by 0 bases, with 4 bases of the junction left unmatched. Per the germline V gene, CDR1 is SNHLY and CDR2 is FYNNEI.

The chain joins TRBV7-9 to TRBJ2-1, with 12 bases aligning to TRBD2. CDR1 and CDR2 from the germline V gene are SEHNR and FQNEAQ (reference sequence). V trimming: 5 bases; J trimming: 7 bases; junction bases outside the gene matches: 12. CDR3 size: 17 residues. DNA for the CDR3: TGTGCCAGCAGCCCTCGGACTAGCGGGGACACACTGAATGAGCAGTTCTTC. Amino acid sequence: CASSPRTSGDTLNEQFF.

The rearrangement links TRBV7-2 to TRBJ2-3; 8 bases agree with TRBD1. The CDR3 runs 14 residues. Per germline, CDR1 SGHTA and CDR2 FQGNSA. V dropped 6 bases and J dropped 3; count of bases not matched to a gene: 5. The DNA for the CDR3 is TGTGCCAGCAGTACAGGACAGGGAACAGATACGCAGTATTTT. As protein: CASSTGQGTDTQYF. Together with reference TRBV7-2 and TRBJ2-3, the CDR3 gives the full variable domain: GAGVSQSPSNKVTEKGKDVELRCDPISGHTALYWYRQSLGQGLEFLIYFQGNSAPDKSGLPSDRFSAERTGGSVSTLTIQRTQQEDSAVYLCASSTGQGTDTQYFGPGTRLTVL.

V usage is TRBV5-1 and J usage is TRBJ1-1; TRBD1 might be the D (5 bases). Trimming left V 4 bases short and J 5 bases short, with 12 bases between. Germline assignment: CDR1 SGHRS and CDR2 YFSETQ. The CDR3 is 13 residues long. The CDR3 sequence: CASSRTEGTEAFF. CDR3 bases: TGCGCCAGCAGCCGGACGGAGGGGACTGAAGCTTTCTTT.

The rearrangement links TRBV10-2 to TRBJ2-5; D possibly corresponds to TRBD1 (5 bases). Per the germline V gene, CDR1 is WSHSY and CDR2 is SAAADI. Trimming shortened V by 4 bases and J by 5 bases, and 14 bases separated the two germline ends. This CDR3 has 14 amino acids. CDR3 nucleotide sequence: TGCGCCAGCAGTGGGACATCAATAAGGGAGACCCAGTACTTC. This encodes CASSGTSIRETQYF.

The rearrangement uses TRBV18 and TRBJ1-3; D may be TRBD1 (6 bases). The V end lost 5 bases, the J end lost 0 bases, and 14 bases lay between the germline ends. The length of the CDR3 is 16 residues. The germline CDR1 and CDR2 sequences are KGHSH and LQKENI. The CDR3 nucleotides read TGTGCCAGCTCATCCTCAGGGGTTAGCTCTGGAAACACCATATATTTT. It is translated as CASSSSGVSSGNTIYF.

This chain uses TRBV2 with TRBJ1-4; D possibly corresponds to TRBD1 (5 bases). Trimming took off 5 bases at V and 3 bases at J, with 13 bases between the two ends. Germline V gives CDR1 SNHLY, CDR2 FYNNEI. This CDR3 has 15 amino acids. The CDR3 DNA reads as TGTGCCAGCAGTAGGGGAGGGTCTCCTAATGAAAAACTGTTTTTT. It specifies CASSRGGSPNEKLFF.

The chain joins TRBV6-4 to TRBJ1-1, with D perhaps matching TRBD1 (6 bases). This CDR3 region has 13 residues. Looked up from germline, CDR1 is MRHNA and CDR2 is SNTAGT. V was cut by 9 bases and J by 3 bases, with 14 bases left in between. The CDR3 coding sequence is TGTGCCAGACCCATTAAGGGGGACACTGAAGCTTTCTTT. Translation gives CARPIKGDTEAFF.

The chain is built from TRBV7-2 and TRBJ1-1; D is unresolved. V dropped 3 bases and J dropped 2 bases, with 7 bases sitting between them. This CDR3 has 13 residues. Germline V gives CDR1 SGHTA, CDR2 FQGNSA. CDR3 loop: CASSFQDNTEAFF. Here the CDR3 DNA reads TGTGCCAGCAGCTTTCAGGATAACACTGAAGCTTTCTTT.

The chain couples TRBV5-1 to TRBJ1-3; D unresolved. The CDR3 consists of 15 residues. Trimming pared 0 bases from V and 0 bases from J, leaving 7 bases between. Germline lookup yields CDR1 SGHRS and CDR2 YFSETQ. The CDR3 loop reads CASSLDLSSGNTIYF. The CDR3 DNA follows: TGCGCCAGCAGCTTGGATCTGAGCTCTGGAAACACCATATATTTT.

CDR3 sequence reads: CASSLSSPNTEAFF. In DNA form, the CDR3 reads TGTGCCAGCAGTTTGTCAAGCCCGAACACTGAAGCTTTCTTT. The rearrangement links TRBV28 to TRBJ1-1; unclear D gene. CDR3 length: 14 amino acids. The V gene's germline CDR1 is MDHEN and CDR2 SYDVKM. Deletions cut 3 bases from V and 1 base from J, with 9 bases between.

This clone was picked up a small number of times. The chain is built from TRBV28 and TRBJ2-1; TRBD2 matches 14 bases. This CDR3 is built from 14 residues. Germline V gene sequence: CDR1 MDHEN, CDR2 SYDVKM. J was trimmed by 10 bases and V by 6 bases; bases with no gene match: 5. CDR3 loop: CASRGLAGAREQFF. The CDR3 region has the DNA TGTGCCAGCAGGGGACTAGCGGGAGCACGGGAGCAGTTCTTC.

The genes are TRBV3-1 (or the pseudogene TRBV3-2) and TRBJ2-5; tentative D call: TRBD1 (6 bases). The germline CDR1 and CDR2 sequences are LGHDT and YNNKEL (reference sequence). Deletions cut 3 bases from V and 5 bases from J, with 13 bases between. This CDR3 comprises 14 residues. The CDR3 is CASSHPMGAETQYF. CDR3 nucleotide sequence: TGTGCCAGCAGCCACCCCATGGGGGCGGAGACCCAGTACTTC.

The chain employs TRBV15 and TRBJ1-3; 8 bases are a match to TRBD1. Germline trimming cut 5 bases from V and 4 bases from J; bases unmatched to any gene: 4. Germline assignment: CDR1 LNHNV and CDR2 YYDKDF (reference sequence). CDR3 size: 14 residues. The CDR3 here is CATSEGQGGNTIYF. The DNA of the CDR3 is TGTGCCACCAGCGAAGGACAGGGAGGAAACACCATATATTTT. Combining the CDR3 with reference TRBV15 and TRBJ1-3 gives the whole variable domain DAMVIQNPRYQVTQFGKPVTLSCSQTLNHNVMYWYQQKSSQAPKLLFHYYDKDFNNEADTPDNFQSRRPNTSFCFLDIRSPGLGDTAMYLCATSEGQGGNTIYFGEGSWLTVV.

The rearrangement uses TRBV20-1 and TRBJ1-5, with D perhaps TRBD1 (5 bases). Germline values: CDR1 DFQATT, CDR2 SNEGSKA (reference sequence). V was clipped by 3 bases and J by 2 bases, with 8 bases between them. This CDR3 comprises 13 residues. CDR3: CSASNRRNQPQHF. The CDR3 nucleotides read TGCAGTGCTAGTAACAGGCGCAATCAGCCCCAGCATTTT.

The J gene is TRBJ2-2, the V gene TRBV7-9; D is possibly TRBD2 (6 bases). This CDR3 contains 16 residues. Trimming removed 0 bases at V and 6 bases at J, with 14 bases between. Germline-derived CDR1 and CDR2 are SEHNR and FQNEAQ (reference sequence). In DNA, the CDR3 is TGTGCCAGCAGCTTAGCGGGGGGAAGTTTTCCCGGGGAGCTGTTTTTT. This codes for CASSLAGGSFPGELFF. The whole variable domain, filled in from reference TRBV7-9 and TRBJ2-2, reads DTGVSQNPRHKITKRGQNVTFRCDPISEHNRLYWYRQTLGQGPEFLTYFQNEAQLEKSRLLSDRFSAERPKGSFSTLEIQRTEQGDSAMYLCASSLAGGSFPGELFFGEGSRLTVL.

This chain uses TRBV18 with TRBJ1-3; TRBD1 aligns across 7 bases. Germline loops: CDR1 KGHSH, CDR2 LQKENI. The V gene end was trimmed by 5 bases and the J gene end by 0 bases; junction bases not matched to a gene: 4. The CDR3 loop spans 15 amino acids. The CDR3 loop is CASSGTANSGNTIYF. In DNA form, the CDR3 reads TGTGCCAGCTCAGGGACAGCCAACTCTGGAAACACCATATATTTT.